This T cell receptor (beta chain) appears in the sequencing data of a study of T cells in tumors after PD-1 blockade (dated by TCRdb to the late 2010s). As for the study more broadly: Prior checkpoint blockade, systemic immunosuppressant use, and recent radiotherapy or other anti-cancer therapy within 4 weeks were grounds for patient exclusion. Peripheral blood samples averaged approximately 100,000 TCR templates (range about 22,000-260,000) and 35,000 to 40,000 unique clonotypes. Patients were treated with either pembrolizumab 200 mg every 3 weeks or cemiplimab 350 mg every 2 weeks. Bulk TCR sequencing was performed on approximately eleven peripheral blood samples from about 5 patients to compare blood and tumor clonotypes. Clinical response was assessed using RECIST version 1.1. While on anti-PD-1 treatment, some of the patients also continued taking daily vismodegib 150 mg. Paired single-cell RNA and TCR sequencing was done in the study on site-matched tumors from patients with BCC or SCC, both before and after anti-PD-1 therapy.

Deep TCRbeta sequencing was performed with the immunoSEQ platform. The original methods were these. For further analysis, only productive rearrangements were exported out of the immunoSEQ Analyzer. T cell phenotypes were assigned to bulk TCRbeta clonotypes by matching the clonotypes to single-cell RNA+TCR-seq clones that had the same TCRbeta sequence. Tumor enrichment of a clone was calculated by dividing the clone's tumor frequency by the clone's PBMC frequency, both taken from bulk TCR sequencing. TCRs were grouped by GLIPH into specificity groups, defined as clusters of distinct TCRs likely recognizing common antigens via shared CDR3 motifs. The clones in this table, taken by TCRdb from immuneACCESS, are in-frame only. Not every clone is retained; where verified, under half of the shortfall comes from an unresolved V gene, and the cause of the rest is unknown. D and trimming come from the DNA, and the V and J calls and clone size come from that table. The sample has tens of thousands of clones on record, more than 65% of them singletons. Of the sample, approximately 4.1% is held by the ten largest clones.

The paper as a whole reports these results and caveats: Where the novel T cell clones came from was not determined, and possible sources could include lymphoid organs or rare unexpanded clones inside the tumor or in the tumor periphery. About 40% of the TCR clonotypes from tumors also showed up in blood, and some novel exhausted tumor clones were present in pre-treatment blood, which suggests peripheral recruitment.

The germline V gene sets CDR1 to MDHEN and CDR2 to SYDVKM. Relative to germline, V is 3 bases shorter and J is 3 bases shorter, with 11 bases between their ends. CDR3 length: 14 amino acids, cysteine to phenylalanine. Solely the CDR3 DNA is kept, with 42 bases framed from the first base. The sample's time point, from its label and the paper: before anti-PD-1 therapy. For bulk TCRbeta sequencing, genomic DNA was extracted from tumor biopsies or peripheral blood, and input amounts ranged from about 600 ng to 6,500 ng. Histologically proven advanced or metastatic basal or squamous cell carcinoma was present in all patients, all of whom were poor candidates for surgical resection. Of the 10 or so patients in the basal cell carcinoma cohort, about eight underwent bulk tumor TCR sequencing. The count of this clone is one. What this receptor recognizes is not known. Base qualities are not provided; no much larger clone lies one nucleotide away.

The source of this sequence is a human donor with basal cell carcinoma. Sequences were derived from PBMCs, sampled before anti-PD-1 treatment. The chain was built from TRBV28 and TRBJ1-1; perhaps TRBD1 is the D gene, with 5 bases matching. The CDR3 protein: CASSFGARDTEAFF. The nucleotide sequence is TGTGCCAGCAGTTTTGGGGCGCGGGACACTGAAGCTTTCTTT.